The present TCR beta chain was sequenced within a study of graft-versus-host responses after intestinal transplantation. Overall study findings and caveats: Early post-transplant HvG declines were associated with peak circulating GvH clone levels. Analysis identified GvH clones in recipient marrow, with some appearing first in ileum or blood.

Assay: immunoSEQ multiplex PCR; the TCRdb copy retains only in-frame clones and omits some. The data show roughly 70,000 clones, around 82% seen once. A remark on this clone: Its antigen is not identified.

V was shortened by 7 bases and J by 6 bases, with 13 bases between the two germline ends. This CDR3 has 13 amino acids. Germline lookup yields CDR1 LNHDA and CDR2 SQIVND (reference sequence). The sequence came from a human donor who was the organ donor for an intestinal transplant. The specimen was unstimulated CD4+ T cells sorted from spleen or lymph node cells, collected before transplant. The chain couples TRBV19 to TRBJ1-5; a weak D match, TRBD1 (6 bases). The CDR3 loop reads CASTHGGRQPQHF. The CDR3, as DNA: TGTGCCAGTACCCACGGGGGGCGTCAGCCCCAGCATTTT.